What follows are 23 T cell receptor beta chains derived from one specimen sequenced in a study of T cells after yellow fever vaccination. TCRdb used MiXCR to reprocess the 5' RACE reads, holding one entry per CDR3 protein. The sample lists about 580,000 distinct CDR3 sequences, about 17% occurring once. The source material was PBMCs, sampled 4 to 5 days after the first yellow fever vaccination. The receptors derive from a man younger than 35 who received the YFV17D yellow fever vaccine.

The sample holds a few counts of this clonotype. V and J are TRBV4-1 and TRBJ1-4, with TRBD1 matching 9 bases. Unmatched junction bases numbered 4, after V lost 1 base and J lost 4 bases. From germline, CDR1 is MGHRA and CDR2 YSYEKL. The CDR3 spans 16 residues. CDR3 loop: CASSQVGQGLNEKLFF. The CDR3 DNA follows: TGCGCCAGCAGCCAAGTTGGACAGGGGCTTAATGAAAAACTGTTTTTT.

The CDR3 protein is CASSPIAGMNIQYF. The CDR3 DNA reads as TGTGCCAGCTCCCCTATCGCGGGTATGAACATTCAGTACTTC. V is TRBV18 and J is TRBJ2-4, with a tentative D call TRBD2 (5 bases). CDR3 length: 14 amino acids. Between the trimmed V and J ends, which lost 6 bases and 7 bases, there was a span of 16 bases. CDR1 and CDR2 from the germline V gene are KGHSH and LQKENI.

In its sample, this clonotype was seen a few times. The chain combines TRBV5-1 with TRBJ2-2; tentative D call: TRBD1 (6 bases). V gave up 0 bases and J gave up 6 bases, with 12 bases separating them. CDR3 length equals 15 residues. Per germline, CDR1 SGHRS and CDR2 YFSETQ. Written as DNA, the CDR3 is TGCGCCAGCAGCTTGGGACACAGGGATTCCGGGGAGCTGTTTTTT. It codes for CASSLGHRDSGELFF. Supplemented by reference TRBV5-1 and TRBJ2-2, the full variable domain reads KAGVTQTPRYLIKTRGQQVTLSCSPISGHRSVSWYQQTPGQGLQFLFEYFSETQRNKGNFPGRFSGRQFSNSRSEMNVSTLELGDSALYLCASSLGHRDSGELFFGEGSRLTVL.

The chain recombines TRBV4-1 with TRBJ2-1, with a tentative D call TRBD1 (5 bases). Between the trimmed V and J ends, which lost 3 bases and 2 bases, there was a span of 11 bases. The germline V gene encodes CDR1 MGHRA and CDR2 YSYEKL. The CDR3 consists of 15 residues. Here the CDR3 DNA reads TGCGCCAGCAGCCATGATGCAGGGCCCTACAATGAGCAGTTCTTC. Residues: CASSHDAGPYNEQFF.

This chain joins TRBV27 and TRBJ2-7; perhaps TRBD2 as D (5 bases). This CDR3 is built from 14 residues. The germline V gene encodes CDR1 MNHEY and CDR2 SMNVEV (reference sequence). Trimming removed 3 bases at V and 3 bases at J, with 12 bases between. The CDR3, as DNA: TGTGCCAGCAGTTTCGGGGAAGGGTACTACGAGCAGTACTTC. This encodes CASSFGEGYYEQYF.

This clonotype showed up just a few times. The chain links TRBV21-1 to TRBJ1-5; the D call in the table, TRBD1, was not verified against the DNA. TRBV21-1 is an annotated pseudogene. CDR3 length: 18 residues. The CDR3 DNA is TGTGCCAGCAGCAGGACCGCTTCTCCCGGGACAGATAATCAGCCCCAGCATTTT. Its translation is CASSRTASPGTDNQPQHF.

This chain uses TRBV6-5 with TRBJ1-2; D is uncertain. This CDR3 is 12 amino acids long. Between the trimmed V and J ends, which lost 6 bases and 4 bases, there was a span of 9 bases. The germline V gene encodes CDR1 MNHEY and CDR2 SVGAGI. DNA of the CDR3: TGTGCCAGCAGCGGACCGACCTATGGCTACACCTTC. Translated: CASSGPTYGYTF.

There are a few counts of this clonotype. The V and J genes are TRBV5-1 and TRBJ2-2; D ambiguous. The CDR3 spans 15 residues. The V gene lost 1 base and the J gene lost 6 bases, with 13 bases spanning the gap. The germline CDR1 and CDR2 sequences are SGHRS and YFSETQ. CDR3 nucleotide sequence: TGCGCCAGCAGCTTGCTTCCTCACCAAGCCGGGGAGCTGTTTTTT. Its protein is CASSLLPHQAGELFF.

This clonotype was detected ten times or more. V gene TRBV5-8 combines with J gene TRBJ2-5, with 8 bases identical to TRBD1. The CDR3 is 13 residues long. V shed 7 bases and J 1 base; nucleotides not matched to a gene: 3. Germline V lookup: CDR1 SGHTS, CDR2 YDEGEE. CDR3 amino acids: CASDRGSQETQYF. CDR3 bases: TGTGCCAGCGACAGGGGATCCCAAGAGACCCAGTACTTC.

This clonotype was seen a handful of times. CDR3 in amino acids: CASSAQGQANQPQHF. In nucleotides, the CDR3 is TGTGCCAGCAGCGCGCAGGGACAGGCGAATCAGCCCCAGCATTTT. The rearrangement links TRBV12-3 or TRBV12-4 to TRBJ1-5; 8 bases map to TRBD1. Germline trimming cut 6 bases from V and 4 bases from J; bases unmatched to any gene: 8. CDR3 length equals 15 residues.

J is TRBJ2-1 and V is TRBV5-5; a weak D match, TRBD2 (6 bases). V shed 3 bases and J shed 1 base, with 11 bases lying between them. Germline lookup yields CDR1 SGHKS and CDR2 YYEKEE (reference sequence). The CDR3 extends over 15 amino acids. The CDR3 loop is CASSWTTYSYNEQFF. The CDR3 DNA reads as TGTGCCAGCAGCTGGACTACCTATTCCTACAATGAGCAGTTCTTC.

This clonotype was seen a handful of times. The gene calls are TRBV12-3 or TRBV12-4 and TRBJ1-1; TRBD1 matches at 9 bases. The ends lost 6 bases at V and 5 bases at J; junction bases unmatched: 7. The CDR3 totals 14 residues. CDR3 protein: CASRTTGGWTEAFF. The CDR3, as DNA: TGTGCCAGCAGAACAACAGGGGGCTGGACTGAAGCTTTCTTT.

This clonotype was detected a few times. This rearrangement joins TRBV6-5 to TRBJ2-3; D tentatively fits TRBD1 or TRBD2 (6 bases each). The CDR3 contains 17 residues. Trimming took 0 bases from V and 1 from J, leaving 14 bases between them. CDR1 and CDR2 (germline): MNHEY, SVGAGI. CDR3 in amino acids: CASSYSDRGRRTDTQYF. CDR3 DNA sequence: TGTGCCAGCAGTTACTCGGACCGGGGGCGCCGCACAGATACGCAGTATTTT.

V usage is TRBV7-2 and J usage is TRBJ2-5; TRBD2 agrees at 10 bases. The CDR3 is 16 amino acids. The J segment lost 5 bases and the V segment lost 6 bases, leaving 12 bases of the junction unmatched. CDR1 and CDR2 (germline): SGHTA, FQGNSA. The CDR3: CASRGNHSGGPETQYF. CDR3 coding DNA: TGTGCCAGCAGGGGCAACCATAGCGGGGGGCCTGAGACCCAGTACTTC.

This clonotype has just a few counts. The V and J genes are TRBV6-4 and TRBJ2-3; possible D gene TRBD1, 5 bases. V was pared by 4 bases and J by 5 bases, with 10 bases between. This CDR3 is 13 amino acids long. Looked up from germline, CDR1 is MRHNA and CDR2 is SNTAGT. The CDR3 nucleotides read TGTGCCAGCAGTGGGCAGGGCGGAGATACGCAGTATTTT. It is translated as CASSGQGGDTQYF.

This chain uses TRBV6-5 with TRBJ1-2; 7 nucleotides line up with TRBD1. CDR3 length: 15 amino acids. The trim removed 2 bases at V and 0 bases at J, leaving 3 bases unmatched. Germline values: CDR1 MNHEY, CDR2 SVGAGI. The CDR3 reads CASSYGQASNYGYTF. The CDR3 nucleotides are TGTGCCAGCAGTTACGGACAGGCATCTAACTATGGCTACACCTTC.

This clonotype was detected a few times. V gene TRBV7-2 combines with J gene TRBJ2-1; a weak D match, TRBD2 (6 bases). This CDR3 is built from 15 residues. V shed 1 base and J shed 7 bases, with 14 bases lying between them. The V gene's germline CDR1 is SGHTA and CDR2 FQGNSA. The CDR3 region is CASSLVGGDRNEQFF. The CDR3 DNA reads as TGTGCCAGCAGCTTAGTCGGCGGGGATCGGAATGAGCAGTTCTTC.

This clonotype was found many times. The chain is built from TRBV5-4 and TRBJ2-3; TRBD1 matches 7 bases. The CDR3 spans 15 residues. V lost 0 bases to trimming and J lost 2 bases; unmatched junction nucleotides: 3. The germline V gene encodes CDR1 SGHNT and CDR2 YYREEE (reference sequence). The CDR3 spells CASSLDRGLTDTQYF. The CDR3 DNA reads TGTGCCAGCAGCTTGGACAGGGGCCTCACAGATACGCAGTATTTT.

This chain joins TRBV12-3 or TRBV12-4 and TRBJ2-5, with TRBD2 identical over 10 bases. There are 16 residues in the CDR3. The V gene end was trimmed by 6 bases and the J gene end by 1 base; junction bases not matched to a gene: 8. In DNA, the CDR3 is TGTGCCAGCAGGGTGTCGGCTAGCGGGGGCCAAGAGACCCAGTACTTC. This gives the protein CASRVSASGGQETQYF.

This clonotype occurred a few times. The chain links TRBV6-2 or TRBV6-3 to TRBJ2-5; 8 bases are shared with TRBD1. The CDR3 has 13 residues. V shed 10 bases and J 3 bases; nucleotides not matched to a gene: 7. CDR1 is MNHEY and CDR2 is SVGEGT in the germline V gene. The CDR3: CATRKTGEETQYF. The CDR3, as DNA: TGTGCCACCCGTAAGACAGGGGAAGAGACCCAGTACTTC.

The V and J genes are TRBV7-3 and TRBJ2-5; D might be TRBD2 (5 bases). This CDR3 spans 18 amino acids. V dropped 2 bases and J dropped 5 bases, with 24 bases sitting between them. CDR1 and CDR2 from the germline V gene are SGHTA and FQGTGA. This CDR3 is CASSLYARNRRRGETQYF. Written as DNA, the CDR3 is TGTGCCAGCAGCTTATATGCTAGGAATCGCCGGAGAGGGGAGACCCAGTACTTC. The full variable domain, rest sourced from reference TRBV7-3 and TRBJ2-5, is GAGVSQTPSNKVTEKGKYVELRCDPISGHTALYWYRQSLGQGPEFLIYFQGTGAADDSGLPNDRFFAVRPEGSVSTLKIQRTERGDSAVYLCASSLYARNRRRGETQYFGPGTRLLVL.

The rearrangement uses TRBV5-6 and TRBJ1-6; D is unresolved. Germline-derived CDR1 and CDR2 are SGHDT and YYEEEE. The CDR3 is 12 residues long. Trimming left V 2 bases short and J 9 bases short, with 6 bases between. In nucleotides, the CDR3 is TGTGCCAGCAGCTTTTACGCTTCACCCCTCCACTTT. Its translation: CASSFYASPLHF.

The chain links TRBV14 to TRBJ2-2; D gene uncertain. Trimming pared 0 bases from V and 4 bases from J, leaving 15 bases between. The germline CDR1 and CDR2 sequences are SGHDN and FVKESK. The CDR3 loop spans 17 amino acids. CDR3 residues: CASSQDVRMETTGELFF. Written as DNA, the CDR3 is TGTGCCAGCAGCCAAGACGTGAGGATGGAGACCACCGGGGAGCTGTTTTTT. The variable domain in full, completed from reference TRBV14 and TRBJ2-2, reads EAGVTQFPSHSVIEKGQTVTLRCDPISGHDNLYWYRRVMGKEIKFLLHFVKESKQDESGMPNNRFLAERTGGTYSTLKVQPAELEDSGVYFCASSQDVRMETTGELFFGEGSRLTVL.